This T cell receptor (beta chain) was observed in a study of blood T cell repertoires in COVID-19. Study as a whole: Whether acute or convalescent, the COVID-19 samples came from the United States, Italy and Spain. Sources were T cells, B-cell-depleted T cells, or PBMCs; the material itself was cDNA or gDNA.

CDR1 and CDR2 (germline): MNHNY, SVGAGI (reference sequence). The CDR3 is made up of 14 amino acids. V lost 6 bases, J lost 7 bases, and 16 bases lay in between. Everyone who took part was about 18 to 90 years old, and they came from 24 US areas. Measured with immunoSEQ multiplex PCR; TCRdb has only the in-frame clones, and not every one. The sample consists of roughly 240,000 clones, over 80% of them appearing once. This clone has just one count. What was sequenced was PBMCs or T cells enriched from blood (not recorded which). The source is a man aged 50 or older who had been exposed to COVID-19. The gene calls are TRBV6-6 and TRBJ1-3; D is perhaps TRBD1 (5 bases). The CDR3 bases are TGTGCCAGCAGCCCCGACCGGACATGGAACACCATATATTTT. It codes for CASSPDRTWNTIYF.